These T cell receptor beta chains were read from a single sample in a study of regulatory T cells in long-lasting Graves disease. TCRdb re-called the multiplex PCR reads with MiXCR, one entry per CDR3 protein. The sample records 400,000 to 500,000 distinct CDR3 sequences, over 20% being singletons. The starting material was peripheral blood mononuclear cells (PBMCs), obtained when the disease was refractory, from a patient treated with antithyroid drugs. These receptors were collected from a female donor with Graves disease. Both conserved end residues are part of each CDR3. Fields, in order: J gene, clone size, V gene, D gene, CDR3 protein, CDR3 DNA. D genes are given only for firm matches. Clone size appears in some rows only: once, few, many, or a class for an expanded clone.

j_call: TRBJ2-5
clone_size: -
v_call: TRBV4-1
d_call: TRBD1
cdr3_aa: CASSQDWDRGAETQYF
cdr3_nt: TGCGCCAGCAGCCAAGACTGGGACAGGGGGGCGGAGACCCAGTACTTC

j_call: TRBJ2-1
clone_size: -
v_call: TRBV3-1
d_call: TRBD2
cdr3_aa: CASSLGTSGSGEQFF
cdr3_nt: TGTGCCAGCAGCCTCGGGACTAGCGGGAGCGGGGAGCAGTTCTTC

j_call: TRBJ2-7
clone_size: many
v_call: TRBV28
d_call: -
cdr3_aa: CASRFSGTASYEQYF
cdr3_nt: TGTGCCAGCAGATTCTCCGGGACCGCTTCATACGAGCAGTACTTC

j_call: TRBJ1-1
clone_size: -
v_call: TRBV29-1
d_call: -
cdr3_aa: CSGWDTGTEAFF
cdr3_nt: TGCAGCGGGTGGGACACGGGCACTGAAGCTTTCTTT

j_call: TRBJ1-5
clone_size: many
v_call: TRBV12-3/TRBV12-4
d_call: -
cdr3_aa: CASSLNNWGQLNQPQHF
cdr3_nt: TGTGCCAGCAGTTTAAATAATTGGGGTCAGCTTAATCAGCCCCAGCATTTT

j_call: TRBJ2-5
clone_size: -
v_call: TRBV6-1
d_call: -
cdr3_aa: CASRAPPETQYF
cdr3_nt: TGTGCCAGTAGAGCGCCACCAGAGACCCAGTACTTC

j_call: TRBJ2-7
clone_size: many
v_call: TRBV29-1
d_call: TRBD2
cdr3_aa: CSVGRGRGTYEQYF
cdr3_nt: TGCAGCGTTGGTCGCGGGAGGGGCACCTACGAGCAGTACTTC

j_call: TRBJ2-3
clone_size: -
v_call: TRBV2
d_call: -
cdr3_aa: CASSRGLGTDTQYF
cdr3_nt: TGTGCCAGCAGTCGAGGGCTGGGCACAGATACGCAGTATTTT

j_call: TRBJ1-2
clone_size: many
v_call: TRBV28
d_call: -
cdr3_aa: CASSLGDSRYGYTF
cdr3_nt: TGTGCCAGCAGCCTTGGTGACAGCCGATATGGCTACACCTTC

j_call: TRBJ2-5
clone_size: many
v_call: TRBV12-3/TRBV12-4
d_call: TRBD2
cdr3_aa: CASTGLAGETQYF
cdr3_nt: TGTGCCAGCACTGGACTAGCGGGAGAGACCCAGTACTTC

j_call: TRBJ1-5
clone_size: -
v_call: TRBV19
d_call: TRBD1
cdr3_aa: CASSTGTGNQPQHF
cdr3_nt: TGTGCCAGTAGTACCGGGACAGGGAATCAGCCCCAGCATTTT

j_call: TRBJ2-2
clone_size: few
v_call: TRBV24-1
d_call: -
cdr3_aa: CATSDTTYSTGELFF
cdr3_nt: TGTGCCACCAGTGATACCACTTATAGCACCGGGGAGCTGTTTTTT

j_call: TRBJ2-7
clone_size: many
v_call: TRBV28
d_call: -
cdr3_aa: CASSVGSGDEQYF
cdr3_nt: TGTGCCAGCAGTGTAGGGTCCGGGGACGAGCAGTACTTC

j_call: TRBJ2-7
clone_size: many
v_call: TRBV2
d_call: -
cdr3_aa: CASIPVREGKAYEQYF
cdr3_nt: TGTGCCAGCATCCCCGTCCGCGAGGGAAAGGCCTACGAGCAGTACTTC

j_call: TRBJ1-1
clone_size: many
v_call: TRBV2
d_call: TRBD1
cdr3_aa: CASLGQGNTEAFF
cdr3_nt: TGTGCCAGCCTTGGACAGGGGAACACTGAAGCTTTCTTT

j_call: TRBJ2-3
clone_size: -
v_call: TRBV9
d_call: -
cdr3_aa: CASSWGASTPDTQYF
cdr3_nt: TGTGCCAGCAGCTGGGGGGCCTCCACGCCAGATACGCAGTATTTT

j_call: TRBJ1-5
clone_size: many
v_call: TRBV6-1
d_call: -
cdr3_aa: CASSKGGQGGNQPQHF
cdr3_nt: TGTGCCAGCAGTAAAGGCGGGCAAGGGGGCAATCAGCCCCAGCATTTT

j_call: TRBJ1-2
clone_size: many
v_call: TRBV5-1
d_call: -
cdr3_aa: CASSPTPTASYGYTF
cdr3_nt: TGCGCCAGCAGCCCTACACCGACAGCCTCCTATGGCTACACCTTC

j_call: TRBJ2-2
clone_size: -
v_call: TRBV24-1
d_call: -
cdr3_aa: CATSDTGANTGELFF
cdr3_nt: TGTGCCACCAGTGACACAGGTGCGAACACCGGGGAGCTGTTTTTT

j_call: TRBJ2-2
clone_size: few
v_call: TRBV20-1
d_call: -
cdr3_aa: CSARWAGELFF
cdr3_nt: TGCAGTGCTAGGTGGGCCGGGGAGCTGTTTTTT

j_call: TRBJ2-7
clone_size: -
v_call: TRBV20-1
d_call: TRBD2
cdr3_aa: CSALGGGYEQYF
cdr3_nt: TGCAGTGCTCTCGGGGGAGGGTACGAGCAGTACTTC

j_call: TRBJ1-2
clone_size: many
v_call: TRBV20-1
d_call: -
cdr3_aa: CSARDFRRNLNYGYTF
cdr3_nt: TGCAGTGCTAGAGATTTCAGGCGGAATCTTAACTATGGCTACACCTTC

j_call: TRBJ2-1
clone_size: few
v_call: TRBV7-3
d_call: -
cdr3_aa: CASSLLSGNNEQFF
cdr3_nt: TGTGCCAGCAGCTTATTGAGTGGGAACAATGAGCAGTTCTTC

j_call: TRBJ1-5
clone_size: many
v_call: TRBV3-1
d_call: -
cdr3_aa: CASSQESAAVQHF
cdr3_nt: TGTGCCAGCAGCCAAGAAAGTGCGGCAGTCCAGCATTTT

j_call: TRBJ1-1
clone_size: many
v_call: TRBV15
d_call: -
cdr3_aa: CATSRGSWGTEAFF
cdr3_nt: TGTGCCACCAGCAGAGGGTCTTGGGGTACTGAAGCTTTCTTT

j_call: TRBJ1-2
clone_size: many
v_call: TRBV9
d_call: TRBD1
cdr3_aa: CASTPGQGDYYGYTF
cdr3_nt: TGTGCCAGCACCCCGGGACAGGGGGATTACTATGGCTACACCTTC

j_call: TRBJ2-1
clone_size: -
v_call: TRBV3-1
d_call: -
cdr3_aa: CASSKADGDNEQFF
cdr3_nt: TGTGCCAGCAGCAAAGCGGACGGCGACAATGAGCAGTTCTTC

j_call: TRBJ2-6
clone_size: -
v_call: TRBV7-9
d_call: -
cdr3_aa: CASSLGFSGANVLTF
cdr3_nt: TGTGCCAGCAGCTTAGGGTTTTCTGGGGCCAACGTCCTGACTTTC

j_call: TRBJ1-1
clone_size: many
v_call: TRBV28
d_call: TRBD1
cdr3_aa: CASSPRGQGATEAFF
cdr3_nt: TGTGCCAGCAGTCCACGAGGACAGGGGGCGACTGAAGCTTTCTTT

j_call: TRBJ1-1
clone_size: few
v_call: TRBV4-1
d_call: -
cdr3_aa: CASSHLAGGITEAFF
cdr3_nt: TGCGCCAGCAGCCACTTGGCAGGAGGGATCACTGAAGCTTTCTTT

j_call: TRBJ2-2
clone_size: -
v_call: TRBV29-1
d_call: TRBD1
cdr3_aa: CSAVPGTGYTGELFF
cdr3_nt: TGCAGCGCCGTCCCCGGGACAGGGTACACCGGGGAGCTGTTTTTT

j_call: TRBJ2-7
clone_size: many
v_call: TRBV12-3/TRBV12-4
d_call: -
cdr3_aa: CASSLSSGTEQYF
cdr3_nt: TGTGCCAGCAGTTTGTCATCCGGGACCGAGCAGTACTTC

j_call: TRBJ1-1
clone_size: many
v_call: TRBV7-8
d_call: -
cdr3_aa: CASSEGLRGNTEAFF
cdr3_nt: TGTGCCAGCAGCGAGGGGCTGCGAGGGAACACTGAAGCTTTCTTT

j_call: TRBJ2-5
clone_size: many
v_call: TRBV2
d_call: -
cdr3_aa: CASKRVGETQYF
cdr3_nt: TGTGCCAGCAAGCGGGTAGGGGAGACCCAGTACTTC

j_call: TRBJ2-5
clone_size: many
v_call: TRBV12-3/TRBV12-4
d_call: -
cdr3_aa: CASSPPRVTAQETQYF
cdr3_nt: TGTGCCAGCAGTCCCCCGCGGGTAACGGCCCAAGAGACCCAGTACTTC

j_call: TRBJ2-4
clone_size: many
v_call: TRBV30
d_call: TRBD1
cdr3_aa: CAWQDRTGPWGIQYF
cdr3_nt: TGTGCCTGGCAAGACCGGACAGGGCCTTGGGGCATTCAGTACTTC

j_call: TRBJ2-7
clone_size: many
v_call: TRBV3-1
d_call: TRBD2
cdr3_aa: CASSQAGTSAEQYF
cdr3_nt: TGTGCCAGCAGCCAAGCGGGGACTAGCGCCGAGCAGTACTTC

j_call: TRBJ1-2
clone_size: many
v_call: TRBV6-1
d_call: -
cdr3_aa: CASTPRGVGGYTF
cdr3_nt: TGTGCCAGCACTCCCAGGGGAGTTGGTGGCTACACCTTC

j_call: TRBJ2-2
clone_size: few
v_call: TRBV3-1
d_call: -
cdr3_aa: CASSQDRLYTGELFF
cdr3_nt: TGTGCCAGCAGCCAAGATCGGCTGTACACCGGGGAGCTGTTTTTT

j_call: TRBJ2-5
clone_size: few
v_call: TRBV9
d_call: TRBD2
cdr3_aa: CASSVAAGGGETQYF
cdr3_nt: TGTGCCAGCAGCGTAGCTGCGGGAGGAGGAGAGACCCAGTACTTC

j_call: TRBJ2-1
clone_size: many
v_call: TRBV12-3/TRBV12-4
d_call: -
cdr3_aa: CASSLARDRYNEQFF
cdr3_nt: TGTGCCAGCAGTTTAGCCCGGGACCGATACAATGAGCAGTTCTTC

j_call: TRBJ2-5
clone_size: few
v_call: TRBV3-1
d_call: TRBD2
cdr3_aa: CASSHSPGLKTQYF
cdr3_nt: TGTGCCAGCAGCCACTCTCCGGGACTAAAGACCCAGTACTTC

j_call: TRBJ2-7
clone_size: -
v_call: TRBV7-9
d_call: -
cdr3_aa: CASSLDGFLHEQYF
cdr3_nt: TGTGCCAGCAGCTTGGACGGATTCCTACACGAGCAGTACTTC